A selection of T cell receptor beta chains follows, all from one sample in a study of T cell changes during pregnancy in multiple sclerosis. Clones were read by immunoSEQ multiplex PCR, and TCRdb kept only the in-frame ones, dropping some. The sample has 20,000 to 30,000 clones, around 87% seen once. The sequences come from CD4+ T cells from peripheral blood mononuclear cells, collected in the second trimester of pregnancy. The receptor set was obtained from a female donor in good health, enrolled as a control in a pregnancy study. Both conserved end residues are part of each CDR3. D genes are given only for firm matches. Not every row has a clone size; where given, it reads once, few, many or a size class.

V	size	D	J	DNA	CDR3
TRBV29-1	few	TRBD2	TRBJ2-7	TGCAGCGCTAGCGGGGGTGGCTACGAGCAGTACTTC	CSASGGGYEQYF
TRBV27	NA	NA	TRBJ1-6	TGTGCCAGCAGTTTACGTGCAGATTCACCCCTCCACTTT	CASSLRADSPLHF
TRBV27	NA	TRBD2	TRBJ2-2	TGTGCCAGCAGTTTCAGGGGACTAGCGGGGGTAGGGACCGGGGAGCTGTTTTTT	CASSFRGLAGVGTGELFF
TRBV11-2	few	NA	TRBJ1-6	TGTGCCAGCAGCTCCTTCGTGGCAGCCGGGAGTAATTCACCCCTCCACTTT	CASSSFVAAGSNSPLHF
TRBV29-1	NA	TRBD1	TRBJ2-3	TGCAGCGTCGACAGGGGGCTTGGGGATACGCAGTATTTT	CSVDRGLGDTQYF
TRBV28	NA	NA	TRBJ1-6	TGTGCCAGCAGTCTCCCGACAGGATGGGATTCACCCCTCCACTTT	CASSLPTGWDSPLHF
TRBV5-1	NA	TRBD2	TRBJ2-5	TGCGCCAGCAGCTTGGTAGGGACTAGCGGGAGAGAGACCCAGTACTTC	CASSLVGTSGRETQYF
TRBV6-4	NA	NA	TRBJ1-1	TGTGCCAGCAGTCGGACTGTCGGCGACACTGAAGCTTTCTTT	CASSRTVGDTEAFF
TRBV7-6	NA	NA	TRBJ2-7	TGTGCCAGCAGCTTAGCAGGCTTCGGGACAAGCTCCTACGAGCAGTACTTC	CASSLAGFGTSSYEQYF
TRBV2	NA	NA	TRBJ2-3	TGTGCCAGCAGATTCCAGGTGCGGGCGGGCACAGATACGCAGTATTTT	CASRFQVRAGTDTQYF
TRBV18	NA	TRBD1	TRBJ2-1	TGTGCCAGCTCACCGGCCGGGACAGGGCTCAATGAGCAGTTCTTC	CASSPAGTGLNEQFF
TRBV6-6	NA	TRBD1	TRBJ1-1	TGTGCCAGCGGCCTACAGGGGGCAACTGAAGCTTTCTTT	CASGLQGATEAFF
TRBV5-1	once	TRBD2	TRBJ2-1	TGCGCCAGCGTAGCGGGAGGGACCTACAATGAGCAGTTCTTC	CASVAGGTYNEQFF
TRBV11-2	NA	NA	TRBJ2-7	TGTGCCAGCAGCTTAGATCCGGCCCGTGTGGGGGCATCCTACGAGCAGTACTTC	CASSLDPARVGASYEQYF
TRBV7-9	NA	NA	TRBJ2-3	TGTGCCAGCAGCTTCGCAGGGGCAGATACGCAGTATTTT	CASSFAGADTQYF
TRBV6-4	NA	TRBD2	TRBJ2-3	TGTGCCAGCAGTGACTCGAGTTCCGCCAGCGGGGGGCTTTGCACAGATACGCAGTATTTT	CASSDSSSASGGLCTDTQYF
TRBV20-1	NA	NA	TRBJ1-2	TGCAGTGCCCAAGCCTTTCTCTACACCTTC	CSAQAFLYTF
TRBV4-2	NA	NA	TRBJ2-1	TGTGCCAGCAGCCAAATAGGGGGGGGGCCCTACAATGAGCAGTTCTTC	CASSQIGGGPYNEQFF
TRBV7-3	NA	NA	TRBJ2-5	TGTGCCAGCAGCCCCACCAGAGGTCCCCAAGAGACCCAGTACTTC	CASSPTRGPQETQYF
TRBV29-1	medium-sized	TRBD2	TRBJ2-7	TGCAGCGTTGCGAATGGGGGGGGAGAGCAGTACTTC	CSVANGGGEQYF
TRBV7-2	NA	NA	TRBJ2-3	TGTGCCAGCAGCTTAGAGGCCCGCGGCGCAGATACGCAGTATTTT	CASSLEARGADTQYF
TRBV7-9	NA	NA	TRBJ2-7	TGTGCCAGCAGCGTGGGGCCCCTCTACGAGCAGTACTTC	CASSVGPLYEQYF
TRBV7-9	NA	TRBD2	TRBJ2-5	TGTGCCAGCAGCCACCCGTGGGAGGGTTTGGAGACCCAGTACTTC	CASSHPWEGLETQYF
TRBV9	few	TRBD1	TRBJ1-2	TGTGCCAGCAGCTATACAGGGGATTATGGCTACACCTTC	CASSYTGDYGYTF
TRBV5-1	NA	TRBD2	TRBJ2-5	TGCGCCAGCAGTATTGGAGCGGGAGCGGGGGAGACCCAGTACTTC	CASSIGAGAGETQYF
TRBV7-6	NA	TRBD1	TRBJ1-6	TGTGCCAGCAGCTCAGGACTACAGGGGGCGTTTCAATCACCCCTCCACTTT	CASSSGLQGAFQSPLHF
TRBV28	NA	TRBD1	TRBJ1-6	TGTGCCAGCAGTTTGGCGGACAGGGATAATTCACCCCTCCACTTT	CASSLADRDNSPLHF
TRBV5-5	NA	NA	TRBJ1-4	TGTGCCAGCAGCTTGGAGTACGGGAATACTAATGAAAAACTGTTTTTT	CASSLEYGNTNEKLFF
TRBV7-3	NA	TRBD2	TRBJ2-1	TGTGCCAGCAGCCCTACCCTACGACTAGCGGGAGATTCCTACAATGAGCAGTTCTTC	CASSPTLRLAGDSYNEQFF
TRBV25-1	few	NA	TRBJ2-1	TGTGCCAGCAGCACCCAGGGGGGTGAGCAGTTCTTC	CASSTQGGEQFF
TRBV29-1	NA	TRBD2	TRBJ2-5	TGCAGCGTTGAGAGCGGGGGAGGAGAGACCCAGTACTTC	CSVESGGGETQYF
TRBV18	NA	TRBD2	TRBJ2-7	TGTGCCAGCTCACTCAGCGGGGGCGAGCAGTACTTC	CASSLSGGEQYF
TRBV7-2	NA	TRBD1	TRBJ2-7	TGTGCCAGCAGAGCGTCCGGGACAGGCCACTACGAGCAGTACTTC	CASRASGTGHYEQYF
TRBV6-1	NA	NA	TRBJ2-1	TGTGCCAGCAGAAGCGGCTCCTACAATGAGCAGTTCTTC	CASRSGSYNEQFF
TRBV18	NA	TRBD1	TRBJ2-3	TGTGCCAGCTCACCACCGAGGGACAGGGTAATCAATATGCAGTATTTT	CASSPPRDRVINMQYF
TRBV5-1	NA	TRBD1	TRBJ2-2	TGCGCCAGCAGCTCCGGGACAGCGGACACCGGGGAGCTGTTTTTT	CASSSGTADTGELFF
TRBV7-2	few	NA	TRBJ1-1	TGTGCCAGCAGCTTAACAGGTGGGCCCACTGAAGCTTTCTTT	CASSLTGGPTEAFF
TRBV5-1	NA	TRBD2	TRBJ2-3	TGCGCCAGCAGCCTATGGGGGGGGAGCGGGGGCACAGATACGCAGTATTTT	CASSLWGGSGGTDTQYF
TRBV5-1	NA	TRBD1	TRBJ2-3	TGCGCCAGCAGCTTTACAGGGGGACCCACAGATACGCAGTATTTT	CASSFTGGPTDTQYF
TRBV7-2	NA	NA	TRBJ1-2	TGTGCCAGCAGAACAGGAATGGTGGGCGGCTACACCTTC	CASRTGMVGGYTF
TRBV4-2	NA	TRBD2	TRBJ2-3	TGTGCCAGCAGCCCCGTGGCGGGGGAACGCACAGATACGCAGTATTTT	CASSPVAGERTDTQYF
TRBV2	NA	NA	TRBJ2-1	TGTGCCAGCACCCGCCTCCCCGACCCGGGCTCCTACAATGAGCAGTTCTTC	CASTRLPDPGSYNEQFF
TRBV5-8	few	NA	TRBJ2-6	TGTGCCAGCAGCTTACACCCATCCACCTCTGGGGCCAACGTCCTGACTTTC	CASSLHPSTSGANVLTF
TRBV9	NA	NA	TRBJ2-3	TGTGCCAGCAGCGTAGAAGCGGCGAACACAGATACGCAGTATTTT	CASSVEAANTDTQYF
TRBV6-4	NA	TRBD2	TRBJ2-1	TGTGCCAGCAGTGACTCGACTAGCGGAGGGGGAAATGAGCAGTTCTTC	CASSDSTSGGGNEQFF
TRBV20-1	NA	NA	TRBJ1-2	TGCAGTGCGTACAGGGAAGGCTACACCTTC	CSAYREGYTF
TRBV10-3	NA	NA	TRBJ2-7	TGTGCCTCCAGGCCCGGGAGCGGGTTCTCCTACGAGCAGTACTTC	CASRPGSGFSYEQYF
TRBV5-6	NA	NA	TRBJ2-2	TGTGCCAGCAGCTTCGATGGGCCCGGGGAGCTGTTTTTT	CASSFDGPGELFF
TRBV7-2	NA	TRBD2	TRBJ2-3	TGTGCCAGCGGCGCCGGGACTAGCGGCACAGATACGCAGTATTTT	CASGAGTSGTDTQYF
TRBV4-3	once	NA	TRBJ2-5	TGCGCCAGCAGCCCCATCGGGTCCCAAGAGACCCAGTACTTC	CASSPIGSQETQYF
TRBV19	NA	TRBD1	TRBJ1-1	TGTGCCAGTAGTATGGGACAGATAAACACTGAAGCTTTCTTT	CASSMGQINTEAFF
TRBV5-6	NA	NA	TRBJ1-3	TGTGCCAGCACCGGGGTAGGAAACACCATATATTTT	CASTGVGNTIYF
TRBV12-5	NA	TRBD1	TRBJ1-1	TGTGCTAGTGGTAACAGGACAGGGGACGTTCGAGCTTTCTTT	CASGNRTGDVRAFF
TRBV29-1	NA	TRBD1	TRBJ1-5	TGCAGCGTTGTGACAGGGGGTGGCAATCAGCCCCAGCATTTT	CSVVTGGGNQPQHF
TRBV7-7	NA	NA	TRBJ2-1	TGTGCCAGCAGCCCCTCAGGGGAGAGGGGCAACAATGAGCAGTTCTTC	CASSPSGERGNNEQFF
TRBV6-5	NA	TRBD1	TRBJ1-6	TGTGCCAGCAGGGAACAGGGGCTTTGGGCACCCCTCCACTTT	CASREQGLWAPLHF
TRBV30	NA	TRBD1	TRBJ1-4	TGTGCCTGGAGTGTACCGGGGGTAGGGGGCGATGAAAAACTGTTTTTT	CAWSVPGVGGDEKLFF
TRBV4-3	NA	NA	TRBJ1-6	TGCGCCAGCAGCCTCGACAGGAGCGGTTCACCCCTCCACTTT	CASSLDRSGSPLHF
TRBV10-3	NA	NA	TRBJ1-4	TGTGCCATCAGTGAGTCAGTGTTGAGGAGAAATAATGAAAAACTGTTTTTT	CAISESVLRRNNEKLFF
TRBV28	once	TRBD2	TRBJ2-2	TGTGCCAGCATAGTTGGCGGGAGCTCCGGGGAGCTGTTTTTT	CASIVGGSSGELFF